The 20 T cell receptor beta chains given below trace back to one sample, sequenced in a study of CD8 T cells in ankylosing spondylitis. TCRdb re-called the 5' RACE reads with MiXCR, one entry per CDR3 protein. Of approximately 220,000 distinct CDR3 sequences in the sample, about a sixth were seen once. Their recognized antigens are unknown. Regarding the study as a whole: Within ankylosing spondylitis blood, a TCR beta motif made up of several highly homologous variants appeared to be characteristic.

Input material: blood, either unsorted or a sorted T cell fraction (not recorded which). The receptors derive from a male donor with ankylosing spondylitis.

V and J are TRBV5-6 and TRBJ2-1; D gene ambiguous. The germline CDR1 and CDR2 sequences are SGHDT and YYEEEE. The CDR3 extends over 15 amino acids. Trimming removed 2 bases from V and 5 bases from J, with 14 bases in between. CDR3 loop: CASSFTNKEHNEQFF. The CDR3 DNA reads TGTGCCAGCAGCTTTACCAACAAGGAGCACAATGAGCAGTTCTTC.

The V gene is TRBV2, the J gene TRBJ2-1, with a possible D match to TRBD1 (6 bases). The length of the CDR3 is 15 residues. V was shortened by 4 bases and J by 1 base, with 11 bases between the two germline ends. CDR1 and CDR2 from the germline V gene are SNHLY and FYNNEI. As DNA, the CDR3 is TGTGCCAGCAGTGGGACAGTAAGATCCTACAATGAGCAGTTCTTC. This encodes CASSGTVRSYNEQFF.

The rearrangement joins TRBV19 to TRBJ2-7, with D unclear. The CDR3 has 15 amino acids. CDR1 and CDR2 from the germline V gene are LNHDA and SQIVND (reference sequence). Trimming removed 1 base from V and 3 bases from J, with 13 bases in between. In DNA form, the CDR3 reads TGTGCCAGTAGTATAGTTCTCGCCCCTCACTACGAGCAGTACTTC. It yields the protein CASSIVLAPHYEQYF.

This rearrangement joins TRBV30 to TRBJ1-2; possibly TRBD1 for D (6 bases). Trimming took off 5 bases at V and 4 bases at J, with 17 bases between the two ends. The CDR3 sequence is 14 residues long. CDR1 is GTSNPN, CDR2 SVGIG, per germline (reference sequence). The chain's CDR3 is CAWELYPDSYGYTF. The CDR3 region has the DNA TGTGCCTGGGAGTTGTATCCGGACAGCTATGGCTACACCTTC.

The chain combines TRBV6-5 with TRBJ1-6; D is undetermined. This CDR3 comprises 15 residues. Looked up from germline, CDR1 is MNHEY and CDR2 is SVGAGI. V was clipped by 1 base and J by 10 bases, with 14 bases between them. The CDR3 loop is CASSYYQPDESPLHF. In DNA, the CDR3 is TGTGCCAGCAGTTACTATCAACCGGATGAATCACCCCTCCACTTT.

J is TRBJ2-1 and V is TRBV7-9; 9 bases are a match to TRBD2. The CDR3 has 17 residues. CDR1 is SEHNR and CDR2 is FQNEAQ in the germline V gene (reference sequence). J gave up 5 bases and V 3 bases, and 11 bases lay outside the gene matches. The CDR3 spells CASSFSIIAGENNEQFF. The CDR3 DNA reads TGTGCCAGCAGCTTTTCCATCATAGCGGGAGAGAACAATGAGCAGTTCTTC. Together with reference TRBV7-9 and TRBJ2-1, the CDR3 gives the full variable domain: DTGVSQNPRHKITKRGQNVTFRCDPISEHNRLYWYRQTLGQGPEFLTYFQNEAQLEKSRLLSDRFSAERPKGSFSTLEIQRTEQGDSAMYLCASSFSIIAGENNEQFFGPGTRLTVL.

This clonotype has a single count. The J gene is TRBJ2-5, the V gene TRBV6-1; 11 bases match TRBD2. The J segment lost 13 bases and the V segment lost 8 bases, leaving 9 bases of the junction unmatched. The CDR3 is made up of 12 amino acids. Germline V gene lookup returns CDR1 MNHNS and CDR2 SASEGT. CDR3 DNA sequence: TGTGCCAGCGGGGGACTAGCGGCCAACCCGTACTTC. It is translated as CASGGLAANPYF.

CDR3 region: CASRRQGLGTEAFF. For the CDR3, the DNA is TGTGCCAGCAGACGACAGGGCTTGGGCACTGAAGCTTTCTTT. The V gene is TRBV28, the J gene TRBJ1-1, with 7 positions matching TRBD1. After removal of 6 bases from V and 4 bases from J, the junction contained 8 bases not matched to a gene. CDR1 MDHEN and CDR2 SYDVKM come from the germline V gene. The CDR3 is 14 amino acids.

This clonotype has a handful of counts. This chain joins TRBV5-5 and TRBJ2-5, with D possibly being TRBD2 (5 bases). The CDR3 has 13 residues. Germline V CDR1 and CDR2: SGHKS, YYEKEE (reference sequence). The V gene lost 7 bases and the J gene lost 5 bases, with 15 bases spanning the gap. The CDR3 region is CASWNEGMETQYF. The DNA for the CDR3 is TGTGCCAGCTGGAATGAGGGCATGGAGACCCAGTACTTC.

The CDR3 here is CAIMELAGKNEQFF. Written as DNA, the CDR3 is TGTGCCATCATGGAGCTAGCGGGGAAAAATGAGCAGTTCTTC. V is TRBV10-3 and J is TRBJ2-1; 9 bases match TRBD2. With V trimmed by 7 bases and J by 7 bases, 8 bases remained unmatched. The CDR3 runs to 14 residues. Germline V gene data show CDR1 as ENHRY and CDR2 as SYGVKD.

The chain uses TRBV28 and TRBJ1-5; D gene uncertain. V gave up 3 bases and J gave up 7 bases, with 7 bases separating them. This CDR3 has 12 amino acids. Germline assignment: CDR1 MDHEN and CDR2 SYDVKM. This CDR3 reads CASSFVGQPQHF. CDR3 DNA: TGTGCCAGCAGTTTTGTTGGGCAGCCCCAGCATTTT.

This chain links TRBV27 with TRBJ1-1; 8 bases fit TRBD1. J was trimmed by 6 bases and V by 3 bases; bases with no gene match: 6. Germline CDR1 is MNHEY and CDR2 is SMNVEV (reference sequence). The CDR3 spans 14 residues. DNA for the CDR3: TGTGCCAGCAGTTTTGGACAGGGTAGCGCTGAAGCTTTCTTT. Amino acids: CASSFGQGSAEAFF.

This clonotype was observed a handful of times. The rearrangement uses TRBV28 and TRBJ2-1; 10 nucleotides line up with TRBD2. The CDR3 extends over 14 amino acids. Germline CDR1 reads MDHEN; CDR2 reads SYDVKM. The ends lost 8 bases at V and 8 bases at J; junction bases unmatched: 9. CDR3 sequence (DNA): TGTGCCAGCGGACGACTAGCGGGTTACGATGAGCAGTTCTTC. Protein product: CASGRLAGYDEQFF.

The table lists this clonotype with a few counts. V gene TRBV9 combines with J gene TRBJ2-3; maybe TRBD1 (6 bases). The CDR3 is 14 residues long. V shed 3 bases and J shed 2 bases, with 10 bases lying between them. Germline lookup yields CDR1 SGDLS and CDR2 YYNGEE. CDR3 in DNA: TGTGCCAGCAGCGGCCGGACAGACACAGATACGCAGTATTTT. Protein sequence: CASSGRTDTDTQYF.

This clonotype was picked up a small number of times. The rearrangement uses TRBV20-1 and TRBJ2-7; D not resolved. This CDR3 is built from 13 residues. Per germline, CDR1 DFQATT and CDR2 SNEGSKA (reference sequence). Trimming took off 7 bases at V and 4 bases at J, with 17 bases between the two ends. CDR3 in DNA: TGCAGTGTCGAGGAGACCGGCCCTTACGAGCAGTACTTC. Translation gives CSVEETGPYEQYF.

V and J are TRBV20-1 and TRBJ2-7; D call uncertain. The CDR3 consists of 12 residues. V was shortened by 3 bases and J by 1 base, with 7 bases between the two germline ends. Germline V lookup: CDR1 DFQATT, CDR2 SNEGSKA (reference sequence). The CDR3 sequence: CSASDSSYEQYF. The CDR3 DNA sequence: TGCAGTGCTAGCGACTCGTCCTACGAGCAGTACTTC.

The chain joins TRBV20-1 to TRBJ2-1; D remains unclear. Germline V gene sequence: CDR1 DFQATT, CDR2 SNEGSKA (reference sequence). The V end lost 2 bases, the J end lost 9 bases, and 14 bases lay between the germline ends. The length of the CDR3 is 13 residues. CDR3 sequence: CSARPTPAPEQFF. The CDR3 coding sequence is TGCAGTGCTAGACCAACCCCAGCCCCTGAGCAGTTCTTC.

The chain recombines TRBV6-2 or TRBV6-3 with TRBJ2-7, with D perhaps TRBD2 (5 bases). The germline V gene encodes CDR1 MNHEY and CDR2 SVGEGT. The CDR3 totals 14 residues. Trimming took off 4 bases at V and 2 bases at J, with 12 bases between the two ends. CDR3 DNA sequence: TGTGCCAGCAGTTCTTACGGGGATACCTACGAGCAGTACTTC. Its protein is CASSSYGDTYEQYF.

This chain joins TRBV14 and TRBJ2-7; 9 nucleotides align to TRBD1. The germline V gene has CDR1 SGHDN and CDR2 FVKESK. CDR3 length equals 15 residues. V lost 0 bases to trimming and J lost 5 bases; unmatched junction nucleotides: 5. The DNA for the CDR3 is TGTGCCAGCAGCCAAGACCGGACAGGGGACAACGAGCAGTACTTC. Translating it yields CASSQDRTGDNEQYF.

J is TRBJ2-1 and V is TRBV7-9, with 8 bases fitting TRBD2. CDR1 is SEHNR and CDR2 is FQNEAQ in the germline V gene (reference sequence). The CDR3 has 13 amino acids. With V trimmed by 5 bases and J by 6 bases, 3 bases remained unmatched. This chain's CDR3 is CASSLSGSNEQFF. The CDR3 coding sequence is TGTGCCAGCAGCCTCAGCGGGAGCAATGAGCAGTTCTTC.